A selection of T cell receptor beta chains follows, all from one sample in a study of early T cells in non-severe SARS-CoV-2 infection. TCRdb passed the 5' RACE reads through MiXCR, listing each CDR3 protein once. Here the sample spans 40,000 or so distinct CDR3 sequences, around 6.1% being singletons. What was sequenced was whole blood. The receptors stem from an adult who was a healthcare worker with PCR-confirmed SARS-CoV-2 infection or an uninfected control (not recorded which). CDR3s leave out the opening cysteine and the closing phenylalanine or tryptophan.

j_call | v_call | cdr3_aa
TRBJ1-2 | TRBV27 | ASSVSRNTPFYGYT
TRBJ1-1 | TRBV3-1 | ASSQASGYTEAF
TRBJ2-1 | TRBV3-1 | ASSQDFRGEQF
TRBJ2-7 | TRBV2 | ASSERQGAVHEQY
TRBJ2-3 | TRBV28 | ASSSPGLAGGPDTQY
TRBJ1-1 | TRBV12-3/TRBV12-4 | ASSLAWGTAEAF
TRBJ2-3 | TRBV3-1 | ASSQMFRSDTQY
TRBJ2-1 | TRBV13 | ASSPGLASYNEQF
TRBJ2-1 | TRBV15 | ATSWGEAYNEQF
TRBJ2-3 | TRBV3-1 | ASSSPGLAGGRADTQY
TRBJ2-2 | TRBV20-1 | SARRDRNTGELF
TRBJ2-7 | TRBV4-1 | ASSQDERQGNLLGEQY
TRBJ2-2 | TRBV29-1 | SVDPGQGKTGELF
TRBJ2-7 | TRBV6-1 | ASSEGAGPTYEQY
TRBJ2-5 | TRBV10-3 | AIGGLAGETQY
TRBJ2-3 | TRBV19 | ASSPRTGVTDTQY
TRBJ2-7 | TRBV13 | ASSAWDNRAYEQY
TRBJ2-6 | TRBV27 | ASSFRGSYLPGANVLT
TRBJ2-1 | TRBV13 | ASSSAAVLAGREQF
TRBJ1-2 | TRBV27 | TSSLGGQPF
TRBJ1-5 | TRBV5-5 | ASSPGQGAQPQH
TRBJ2-1 | TRBV3-1 | ASSLGRGALSSYNEQF
TRBJ2-1 | TRBV7-2 | ASSLFGTSSDEQF
TRBJ1-6 | TRBV6-6 | ASSPPVDSPLH
TRBJ2-5 | TRBV30 | AWSVGSSETQY
TRBJ2-7 | TRBV27 | ASSALGVSANYEQY
TRBJ1-1 | TRBV10-1 | ASSERGNTEAF
TRBJ2-2 | TRBV11-3 | ASSLEASRGELF
TRBJ2-4 | TRBV2 | ASRDSLAKNIQY
TRBJ2-1 | TRBV3-1 | ASSHFQGGYNEQF
TRBJ2-7 | TRBV20-1 | SASGTDAYEQY
TRBJ2-1 | TRBV6-2/TRBV6-3 | ASSPGTSGGGVRYNEQF
TRBJ1-1 | TRBV19 | ASTPLGGNTEAF
TRBJ2-7 | TRBV5-4 | ASSLAVGGPTYEQY
TRBJ2-5 | TRBV20-1 | SANPGLQETQY
TRBJ2-5 | TRBV7-6 | ASSRQQGAQETQY
TRBJ2-7 | TRBV5-4 | ASSLGQDPGEQY
TRBJ2-7 | TRBV4-2 | ASSRGQGSYEQY
TRBJ1-4 | TRBV20-1 | SAGGQGSGEKLF
TRBJ1-5 | TRBV11-2 | ASSPGSGADQPQH
TRBJ1-2 | TRBV20-1 | SASLGGLGGYGYT
TRBJ1-6 | TRBV20-1 | SARQGSAYNSPLH
TRBJ2-6 | TRBV7-2 | ASSFRRSGANVLT
TRBJ2-7 | TRBV3-1 | ASMDRGRYEQY
TRBJ1-1 | TRBV11-2 | ASSLGPTFEAF
TRBJ1-2 | TRBV9 | ASSAGDRGYGYT
TRBJ1-4 | TRBV6-5 | ASSYGGTGTEKLF
TRBJ2-5 | TRBV28 | ASSFGPGTLAETQY